This paragraph reports one T cell receptor beta chain. These data come from a study of CD8 T cells in Susac syndrome. When the RNA was reverse transcribed, random hexamers were used with an input of about 0.5 to 1 ug. Using its own MiXCR run on the immunoSEQ multiplex PCR reads, TCRdb lists one record per CDR3 protein. The sample contains about 50,000 distinct CDR3 sequences, 93% of which appear only once. The CDR3 sequence is 16 residues long. Trimming left V 0 bases short and J 5 bases short, with 15 bases between. From germline, CDR1 is LGHDT and CDR2 YNNKEL (reference sequence). The chain employs TRBV3-1 and TRBJ2-3; D may be TRBD2 (5 bases). Sequencing input: CD8+ T cells from PBMCs. The source is a human donor with multiple sclerosis. The CDR3 loop is CASSQDGRALLDTQYF. DNA of the CDR3: TGTGCCAGCAGCCAAGATGGGAGAGCTCTGTTAGATACGCAGTATTTT.